These 18 T cell receptor beta chains were sequenced from one sample in a study of CD8 T cells in ankylosing spondylitis. General study results and limits: It appeared that ankylosing spondylitis blood was characterized by a TCR beta motif of seven or eight highly homologous variants.

TCRdb passed the 5' RACE reads through MiXCR, listing each CDR3 protein once. The table has 750,000 to 850,000 distinct CDR3 sequences, around 11% seen once. No cognate antigen is known for these TCRs. The sequenced sample was blood, either unsorted or a sorted T cell fraction (not recorded which). Receptor source: a male donor with ankylosing spondylitis.

This clonotype showed up many times. The chain uses TRBV20-1 and TRBJ2-3, with 10 bases identical to TRBD2. The germline V gene has CDR1 DFQATT and CDR2 SNEGSKA (reference sequence). The J segment lost 4 bases and the V segment lost 3 bases, leaving 4 bases of the junction unmatched. CDR3 length equals 14 residues. CDR3 protein: CSARTLAGADTQYF. CDR3 in DNA: TGCAGTGCTAGGACGCTAGCGGGGGCAGATACGCAGTATTTT.

The chain employs TRBV5-6 and TRBJ2-1; 8 bases fit TRBD1. The CDR3 sequence is 14 residues long. The ends lost 0 bases at V and 12 bases at J; junction bases unmatched: 8. Per germline, CDR1 SGHDT and CDR2 YYEEEE. The CDR3 region is CASSLVGQGGRQFF. The CDR3 DNA sequence: TGTGCCAGCAGCTTGGTCGGACAGGGCGGACGGCAGTTCTTC. Drawing the rest from reference TRBV5-6 and TRBJ2-1, the complete variable domain is DAGVTQSPTHLIKTRGQQVTLRCSPKSGHDTVSWYQQALGQGPQFIFQYYEEEERQRGNFPDRFSGHQFPNYSSELNVNALLLGDSALYLCASSLVGQGGRQFFGPGTRLTVL.

The sample holds a few counts of this clonotype. The CDR3 protein is CASSPNPYTITGELFF. For the CDR3, the DNA is TGTGCCAGCTCACCAAATCCATATACCATCACCGGGGAGCTGTTTTTT. The rearrangement uses TRBV18 and TRBJ2-2; no clear D gene. The CDR3 covers 16 residues. Trimming cost V 2 bases and J 4 bases, with 14 bases left between them. Germline-derived CDR1 and CDR2 are KGHSH and LQKENI.

The chain employs TRBV20-1 and TRBJ2-1, with D perhaps matching TRBD2 (6 bases). Germline V gene lookup returns CDR1 DFQATT and CDR2 SNEGSKA (reference sequence). Trimming cost V 4 bases and J 5 bases, with 21 bases left between them. This CDR3 contains 16 residues. Written as DNA, the CDR3 is TGCAGTGCTATCACCCCCCGGCGGAGGGGCCACAATGAGCAGTTCTTC. It codes for CSAITPRRRGHNEQFF.

A few counts support this clonotype. The genes are TRBV20-1 and TRBJ2-5; 8 bases line up with TRBD2. Germline CDR1 and CDR2: DFQATT and SNEGSKA (reference sequence). This CDR3 comprises 13 residues. CDR3 bases: TGCAGCCCCGCCGGGGGGGCCGCGAAGACCCAGTACTTC. Protein: CSPAGGAAKTQYF.

The sample holds a few counts of this clonotype. The chain combines TRBV6-5 with TRBJ1-5, with TRBD1 matching 8 bases. V shed 1 base, J shed 0 bases, and the junction held 5 bases outside the gene matches. Germline V gene data show CDR1 as MNHEY and CDR2 as SVGAGI. The CDR3 contains 17 residues. In DNA, the CDR3 is TGTGCCAGCAGTTACTTTCCGACAGGGGATAGCAATCAGCCCCAGCATTTT. The encoded protein is CASSYFPTGDSNQPQHF.

Only one count was recorded for this clonotype. The chain is built from TRBV6-2 or TRBV6-3 and TRBJ2-2; no reliable D call. Germline CDR1 is MNHEY and CDR2 is SVGEGT. The V and J ends lost 6 bases and 4 bases respectively, with 6 bases between them. This CDR3 comprises 12 residues. The CDR3 DNA is TGTGCCAGCAGGGCCCTCACCGGGGAGCTGTTTTTT. This codes for CASRALTGELFF.

The DNA of the CDR3 is TGCAGCGTTAAGGGACCGACGTCAGATACGCAGTATTTT. The encoded protein is CSVKGPTSDTQYF. The chain employs TRBV29-1 and TRBJ2-3; D might be TRBD1 or TRBD2, each matching 5 bases. The V and J ends lost 5 bases and 4 bases respectively, with 13 bases between them. This CDR3 region has 13 residues. Germline values: CDR1 SQVTM, CDR2 ANQGSEA.

This clonotype was observed a few times. This chain uses TRBV20-1 with TRBJ1-2; D is undetermined. Germline V lookup: CDR1 DFQATT, CDR2 SNEGSKA (reference sequence). There are 12 residues in the CDR3. Trimming took off 3 bases at V and 4 bases at J, with 9 bases between the two ends. The CDR3 spells CSASYGGYGYTF. The CDR3, as DNA: TGCAGTGCTAGTTACGGTGGCTATGGCTACACCTTC.

The sample holds many counts of this clonotype. CDR3 region: CASSLRGLYYNEQFF. In nucleotides, the CDR3 is TGTGCCAGCAGTTTAAGGGGACTCTACTACAATGAGCAGTTCTTC. The chain links TRBV12-3 or TRBV12-4 to TRBJ2-1; a possible D gene is TRBD2 (6 bases). V was trimmed by 2 bases and J by 3 bases, leaving 11 bases between them. This CDR3 is 15 amino acids long.

Only a few counts were recorded for this clonotype. In DNA form, the CDR3 reads TGCGCCAGCAGCCCTTTCTTTACTCTAGCGGGGCGATACGAGCAGTACTTC. This gives the protein CASSPFFTLAGRYEQYF. The chain has TRBV4-1 and TRBJ2-7; TRBD2 aligns across 9 bases. Unmatched junction bases numbered 14, after V lost 4 bases and J lost 4 bases. From germline, CDR1 is MGHRA and CDR2 YSYEKL. The CDR3 loop spans 17 amino acids.

The chain has TRBV27 and TRBJ2-3; 13 bases map to TRBD2. V trimming: 6 bases; J trimming: 4 bases; junction bases outside the gene matches: 4. This CDR3 has 15 amino acids. CDR1 is MNHEY and CDR2 is SMNVEV in the germline V gene (reference sequence). The CDR3 DNA reads as TGTGCCAGCAGGGGACTAGCGGGGAGGTCAGATACGCAGTATTTT. Translation gives CASRGLAGRSDTQYF.

This clonotype showed up just a few times. The V gene is TRBV5-1, the J gene TRBJ2-3; TRBD2 matches 11 bases. CDR1 and CDR2 from the germline V gene are SGHRS and YFSETQ. This CDR3 region has 16 residues. After removal of 4 bases from V and 1 base from J, the junction contained 5 bases not matched to a gene. CDR3 DNA sequence: TGCGCCAGCAGCCCGACTAGCGGGGCTCGCACAGATACGCAGTATTTT. It specifies CASSPTSGARTDTQYF.

This clonotype was counted between two and nine times. The J gene is TRBJ1-2, the V gene TRBV5-1; D gene ambiguous. In germline, CDR1 is SGHRS, CDR2 YFSETQ. This CDR3 spans 15 amino acids. V dropped 0 bases and J dropped 7 bases, with 16 bases sitting between them. Here the CDR3 reads CASSLGSARNSGYTF. The DNA for the CDR3 is TGCGCCAGCAGCTTGGGGTCGGCCAGGAATTCTGGCTACACCTTC.

This clonotype was seen repeatedly, ten times or more. The chain recombines TRBV20-1 with TRBJ1-5; perhaps TRBD1 as D (5 bases). V lost 0 bases and J lost 1, with 10 bases in between. The CDR3 is 15 residues long. CDR1 is DFQATT, CDR2 SNEGSKA, per germline (reference sequence). The CDR3 spells CSARESRVSNQPQHF. Here the CDR3 DNA reads TGCAGTGCTAGAGAAAGCAGGGTGAGCAATCAGCCCCAGCATTTT.

The chain recombines TRBV11-2 with TRBJ2-3, with D possibly being TRBD1 (5 bases). Germline V gene lookup returns CDR1 SGHAT and CDR2 FQNNGV. Trimming left V 5 bases short and J 4 bases short, with 22 bases between. The CDR3 is made up of 17 amino acids. The CDR3 protein is CASSLRQFLRVPDTQYF. DNA for the CDR3: TGTGCCAGCAGCCTTAGACAGTTCCTCAGGGTCCCAGATACGCAGTATTTT. Looking up the rest from reference TRBV11-2 and TRBJ2-3 gives the full variable domain: EAGVAQSPRYKIIEKRQSVAFWCNPISGHATLYWYQQILGQGPKLLIQFQNNGVVDDSQLPKDRFSAERLKGVDSTLKIQPAKLEDSAVYLCASSLRQFLRVPDTQYFGPGTRLTVL.

This clonotype has more than one count but fewer than ten. The chain uses TRBV18 and TRBJ2-2; 10 nucleotides match TRBD1. The CDR3 spans 16 residues. The germline CDR1 and CDR2 sequences are KGHSH and LQKENI. Unmatched junction bases numbered 5, after V lost 3 bases and J lost 4 bases. Here the CDR3 reads CASSPTGTGATGELFF. The CDR3 nucleotides are TGTGCCAGCTCACCGACCGGGACAGGGGCCACCGGGGAGCTGTTTTTT.

At least ten counts were recorded for this clonotype. V usage is TRBV7-2 and J usage is TRBJ1-1; D not certain. CDR1 is SGHTA, CDR2 FQGNSA, per germline. The CDR3 runs 13 residues. The ends were cut back, 4 bases at V and 0 bases at J, with 6 bases in the middle. The CDR3 reads CASSSRLNTEAFF. CDR3 nucleotides: TGTGCCAGCAGCTCAAGGTTGAACACTGAAGCTTTCTTT.